The next 4 T cell receptor beta chains were all read from a single sample in a study of CD8 T cells in ankylosing spondylitis. TCRdb reprocessed the 5' RACE reads with MiXCR, giving one entry per CDR3 protein. The data show fewer than 250,000 distinct CDR3 sequences, more than 25% seen once. Material: blood, either unsorted or a sorted T cell fraction (not recorded which). Receptors originate from a male donor with ankylosing spondylitis or in good health (not recorded which).

This clonotype has just a few counts. The chain has TRBV12-3 or TRBV12-4 and TRBJ2-1; 10 positions agree with TRBD2. V lost 5 bases and J lost 6; bases outside the gene matches: 10. CDR3 length: 16 amino acids. The DNA for the CDR3 is TGTGCCAGCAGTGCTCGGGGAGCGGGGGGGTCCAATGAGCAGTTCTTC. Protein sequence: CASSARGAGGSNEQFF.

The V and J genes are TRBV30 and TRBJ2-7; 7 bases fit TRBD1. The germline gives CDR1 GTSNPN, CDR2 SVGIG (reference sequence). This CDR3 spans 14 amino acids. V lost 5 bases and J lost 7; bases outside the gene matches: 14. The CDR3 loop is CAWRTGTDYDEQYF. CDR3 nucleotide sequence: TGTGCCTGGCGGACCGGGACAGACTACGATGAGCAGTACTTC.

The gene calls are TRBV20-1 and TRBJ1-4, with 9 bases identical to TRBD1. Trimming cost V 3 bases and J 7 bases; bases outside gene matches: 9. The CDR3 runs 15 residues. Looked up from germline, CDR1 is DFQATT and CDR2 is SNEGSKA (reference sequence). As DNA, the CDR3 is TGCAGTGCTAGGAGTGGTGGGACAGGGCCTGAAAAACTGTTTTTT. The encoded protein is CSARSGGTGPEKLFF.

This clonotype was seen a few times. The chain employs TRBV20-1 and TRBJ2-1; 10 positions agree with TRBD2. V shed 0 bases, J shed 4 bases, and the junction held 3 bases outside the gene matches. This CDR3 has 15 amino acids. In germline, CDR1 is DFQATT, CDR2 SNEGSKA (reference sequence). The CDR3 region has the DNA TGCAGTGCTAGAGATGGACTAGCGGTATACAATGAGCAGTTCTTC. Amino acid sequence: CSARDGLAVYNEQFF.